This is a list of T cell receptor beta chains from one sample in a study of T-cell reconstitution after alpha-beta-depleted transplantation in children. TCRdb analysed the PCR reads with MiXCR anew, one entry per CDR3 protein. The table includes hundreds of thousands of distinct CDR3 sequences, around 13% detected once. The sample was PBMCs from the stem cell graft donor, taken from the stem cell graft. These receptors were collected from a human donor who donated a stem cell graft to a child with combined immunodeficiency. Both conserved end residues are part of each CDR3. Each record gives: J gene, V gene, clone size, D gene, CDR3 length, CDR3 protein, CDR3 DNA. A D gene is named only where the DNA matches it firmly. Part of the rows lack a size; the others show once, few, many or a class for expanded clones.

J gene: TRBJ2-1
V gene: TRBV20-1
clone size: many
D gene: TRBD2
CDR3 length: 15
CDR3 protein: CSLSGTSGLYNEQFF
CDR3 DNA: TGCAGTCTAAGCGGGACTAGCGGATTATACAATGAGCAGTTCTTC

J gene: TRBJ2-5
V gene: TRBV9
clone size: many
D gene: TRBD2
CDR3 length: 15
CDR3 protein: CASSVGGGAGETQYF
CDR3 DNA: TGTGCCAGCAGCGTAGGCGGGGGGGCCGGAGAGACCCAGTACTTC

J gene: TRBJ2-5
V gene: TRBV6-5
clone size: many
D gene: NA
CDR3 length: 12
CDR3 protein: CASSDLQGTQYF
CDR3 DNA: TGTGCCAGCAGTGACCTTCAAGGGACCCAGTACTTC

J gene: TRBJ2-2
V gene: TRBV6-4
clone size: many
D gene: TRBD2
CDR3 length: 16
CDR3 protein: CASSDSTSGSTGELFF
CDR3 DNA: TGTGCCAGCAGTGACTCGACTAGCGGGAGCACCGGGGAGCTGTTTTTT

J gene: TRBJ2-1
V gene: TRBV29-1
clone size: many
D gene: NA
CDR3 length: 14
CDR3 protein: CSASRPELYNEQFF
CDR3 DNA: TGCAGCGCGTCTAGACCCGAATTATACAATGAGCAGTTCTTC

J gene: TRBJ1-1
V gene: TRBV10-3
clone size: many
D gene: NA
CDR3 length: 16
CDR3 protein: CAISGTDRDFNTEAFF
CDR3 DNA: TGTGCCATCAGTGGGACGGACCGGGATTTCAACACTGAAGCTTTCTTT

J gene: TRBJ2-3
V gene: TRBV5-1
clone size: many
D gene: NA
CDR3 length: 15
CDR3 protein: CASSPRGGRSDTQYF
CDR3 DNA: TGCGCCAGCAGCCCAAGGGGGGGGCGGTCAGATACGCAGTATTTT

J gene: TRBJ2-7
V gene: TRBV9
clone size: many
D gene: NA
CDR3 length: 13
CDR3 protein: CASSVDRGGEQYF
CDR3 DNA: TGTGCCAGCAGCGTAGATCGTGGAGGTGAGCAGTACTTC

J gene: TRBJ2-7
V gene: TRBV12-5
clone size: NA
D gene: NA
CDR3 length: 14
CDR3 protein: CASGLDPTLEVQYF
CDR3 DNA: TGTGCTAGTGGTTTGGACCCCACCCTTGAAGTGCAGTACTTC

J gene: TRBJ2-5
V gene: TRBV24-1
clone size: NA
D gene: TRBD2
CDR3 length: 19
CDR3 protein: CATSDYGLAALRSQETQYF
CDR3 DNA: TGTGCCACCAGTGATTACGGACTAGCGGCCCTACGCAGCCAAGAGACCCAGTACTTC

J gene: TRBJ2-1
V gene: TRBV20-1
clone size: many
D gene: NA
CDR3 length: 14
CDR3 protein: CSARDILSYNEQFF
CDR3 DNA: TGCAGTGCTAGAGATATCCTGTCCTACAATGAGCAGTTCTTC

J gene: TRBJ2-2
V gene: TRBV5-1
clone size: NA
D gene: TRBD2
CDR3 length: 15
CDR3 protein: CASSLVTSGTGELFF
CDR3 DNA: TGCGCCAGCAGCTTGGTGACTAGCGGGACTGGGGAGCTGTTTTTT

J gene: TRBJ2-1
V gene: TRBV5-1
clone size: NA
D gene: TRBD2
CDR3 length: 19
CDR3 protein: CASSLYLAGGPLPIEEQFF
CDR3 DNA: TGCGCCAGCAGCTTGTACCTAGCGGGGGGGCCTTTGCCTATCGAAGAGCAGTTCTTC

J gene: TRBJ2-1
V gene: TRBV4-3
clone size: NA
D gene: NA
CDR3 length: 15
CDR3 protein: CASSQGIGSYNEQFF
CDR3 DNA: TGCGCCAGCAGCCAAGGAATTGGCTCGTACAATGAGCAGTTCTTC

J gene: TRBJ2-7
V gene: TRBV20-1
clone size: many
D gene: TRBD2
CDR3 length: 15
CDR3 protein: CSARDLSGGRYEQYF
CDR3 DNA: TGCAGTGCTAGAGATCTTAGCGGGGGGCGTTACGAGCAGTACTTC

J gene: TRBJ2-2
V gene: TRBV6-1
clone size: NA
D gene: TRBD1
CDR3 length: 15
CDR3 protein: CASIPGQDRTGELFF
CDR3 DNA: TGTGCCAGCATCCCGGGACAGGACCGCACCGGGGAGCTGTTTTTT

J gene: TRBJ2-3
V gene: TRBV29-1
clone size: NA
D gene: NA
CDR3 length: 15
CDR3 protein: CSVARGQRGTDTQYF
CDR3 DNA: TGCAGCGTTGCTCGGGGACAACGGGGTACAGATACGCAGTATTTT

J gene: TRBJ2-4
V gene: TRBV12-3/TRBV12-4
clone size: NA
D gene: TRBD1
CDR3 length: 16
CDR3 protein: CASSSGQALAKNIQYF
CDR3 DNA: TGTGCCAGCAGCTCCGGACAGGCTTTAGCCAAAAACATTCAGTACTTC

J gene: TRBJ2-7
V gene: TRBV10-1
clone size: NA
D gene: NA
CDR3 length: 14
CDR3 protein: CASKVTPTPYEQYF
CDR3 DNA: TGCGCCAGTAAAGTGACTCCGACTCCTTACGAGCAGTACTTC

J gene: TRBJ2-5
V gene: TRBV7-2
clone size: many
D gene: TRBD2
CDR3 length: 14
CDR3 protein: CASSLWREPETQYF
CDR3 DNA: TGTGCCAGCAGCTTATGGCGGGAGCCAGAGACCCAGTACTTC

J gene: TRBJ2-1
V gene: TRBV21-1
clone size: many
D gene: NA
CDR3 length: 13
CDR3 protein: CASSKPPAHEQFF
CDR3 DNA: TGTGCCAGCAGCAAACCGCCAGCCCATGAGCAGTTCTTC

J gene: TRBJ2-1
V gene: TRBV12-3/TRBV12-4
clone size: many
D gene: NA
CDR3 length: 11
CDR3 protein: CASSFRDEQFF
CDR3 DNA: TGTGCCAGCAGTTTCAGGGATGAGCAGTTCTTC

J gene: TRBJ1-2
V gene: TRBV5-4
clone size: few
D gene: NA
CDR3 length: 14
CDR3 protein: CASSLADANYGYTF
CDR3 DNA: TGTGCCAGCAGCTTGGCCGACGCTAACTATGGCTACACCTTC

J gene: TRBJ2-3
V gene: TRBV9
clone size: few
D gene: NA
CDR3 length: 13
CDR3 protein: CASSVAGTDTQYF
CDR3 DNA: TGTGCCAGCAGCGTAGCGGGAACAGATACGCAGTATTTT

J gene: TRBJ2-7
V gene: TRBV29-1
clone size: few
D gene: TRBD2
CDR3 length: 15
CDR3 protein: CSVEDPGGSAYEQYF
CDR3 DNA: TGCAGCGTTGAAGATCCGGGCGGGAGCGCCTACGAGCAGTACTTC

J gene: TRBJ2-5
V gene: TRBV5-1
clone size: many
D gene: NA
CDR3 length: 15
CDR3 protein: CASSSTGTPQETQYF
CDR3 DNA: TGCGCCAGCAGCTCAACCGGGACACCACAAGAGACCCAGTACTTC

J gene: TRBJ1-1
V gene: TRBV12-3/TRBV12-4
clone size: many
D gene: NA
CDR3 length: 13
CDR3 protein: CASSFRQSTEAFF
CDR3 DNA: TGTGCCAGCAGTTTTAGACAGTCGACTGAAGCTTTCTTT

J gene: TRBJ2-7
V gene: TRBV9
clone size: many
D gene: NA
CDR3 length: 15
CDR3 protein: CASSVGPPSLAEQYF
CDR3 DNA: TGTGCCAGCAGCGTAGGACCCCCATCCCTCGCCGAGCAGTACTTC

J gene: TRBJ2-3
V gene: TRBV11-1
clone size: NA
D gene: TRBD2
CDR3 length: 19
CDR3 protein: CASSLGWTSGARMADTQYF
CDR3 DNA: TGTGCCAGCAGCTTAGGTTGGACTAGCGGGGCCCGGATGGCAGATACGCAGTATTTT

J gene: TRBJ2-1
V gene: TRBV5-1
clone size: NA
D gene: TRBD2
CDR3 length: 15
CDR3 protein: CASSIPSGRGNEQFF
CDR3 DNA: TGCGCCAGCAGCATTCCTAGCGGGAGAGGTAATGAGCAGTTCTTC

J gene: TRBJ2-7
V gene: TRBV12-3/TRBV12-4
clone size: many
D gene: NA
CDR3 length: 14
CDR3 protein: CASSPGGSGYEQYF
CDR3 DNA: TGTGCCAGCAGTCCCGGGGGATCCGGATACGAGCAGTACTTC

J gene: TRBJ1-4
V gene: TRBV5-1
clone size: few
D gene: NA
CDR3 length: 13
CDR3 protein: CASSETDKALLFF
CDR3 DNA: TGCGCCAGCAGCGAGACCGACAAGGCCTTACTGTTTTTT

J gene: TRBJ2-6
V gene: TRBV4-3
clone size: NA
D gene: NA
CDR3 length: 17
CDR3 protein: CAISQDPGGSGANVLTF
CDR3 DNA: TGCGCCATCAGCCAAGATCCCGGGGGCTCTGGGGCCAACGTCCTGACTTTC

J gene: TRBJ2-1
V gene: TRBV29-1
clone size: NA
D gene: TRBD2
CDR3 length: 14
CDR3 protein: CSVLPGLGNSEQFF
CDR3 DNA: TGCAGCGTTTTACCGGGACTAGGGAATTCTGAGCAGTTCTTC

J gene: TRBJ2-7
V gene: TRBV12-3/TRBV12-4
clone size: many
D gene: TRBD2
CDR3 length: 16
CDR3 protein: CASSLASLAVGHVQYF
CDR3 DNA: TGTGCCAGCAGTTTAGCGTCTCTAGCGGTTGGGCATGTGCAGTACTTC

J gene: TRBJ1-5
V gene: TRBV12-3/TRBV12-4
clone size: NA
D gene: NA
CDR3 length: 15
CDR3 protein: CASSGRGSLNQPQHF
CDR3 DNA: TGTGCCAGCAGCGGTCGGGGATCTCTAAATCAGCCCCAGCATTTT

J gene: TRBJ1-1
V gene: TRBV5-4
clone size: NA
D gene: TRBD1
CDR3 length: 12
CDR3 protein: CASGVLDREAFF
CDR3 DNA: TGTGCCAGCGGGGTTTTGGACAGGGAAGCTTTCTTT

J gene: TRBJ2-4
V gene: TRBV24-1
clone size: NA
D gene: TRBD2
CDR3 length: 19
CDR3 protein: CATSDSTLSGIYAKNIQYF
CDR3 DNA: TGTGCCACCAGTGATTCTACCTTGAGCGGGATTTATGCCAAAAACATTCAGTACTTC

J gene: TRBJ2-3
V gene: TRBV7-9
clone size: few
D gene: NA
CDR3 length: 14
CDR3 protein: CASSFGQLVDTQYF
CDR3 DNA: TGTGCCAGCAGCTTCGGCCAACTAGTTGATACGCAGTATTTT

J gene: TRBJ2-1
V gene: TRBV5-1
clone size: few
D gene: NA
CDR3 length: 14
CDR3 protein: CASSRDFSYNEQFF
CDR3 DNA: TGCGCCAGCAGTAGGGACTTCTCCTACAATGAGCAGTTCTTC

J gene: TRBJ2-1
V gene: TRBV5-1
clone size: NA
D gene: NA
CDR3 length: 15
CDR3 protein: CASSLVGESYNEQFF
CDR3 DNA: TGCGCCAGCAGCTTGGTCGGCGAATCCTACAATGAGCAGTTCTTC

J gene: TRBJ2-1
V gene: TRBV20-1
clone size: few
D gene: TRBD2
CDR3 length: 15
CDR3 protein: CSARGASGIGDEQFF
CDR3 DNA: TGCAGTGCTAGAGGAGCTAGCGGGATTGGGGATGAGCAGTTCTTC

J gene: TRBJ2-7
V gene: TRBV12-3/TRBV12-4
clone size: many
D gene: NA
CDR3 length: 13
CDR3 protein: CASSPAGPYEQYF
CDR3 DNA: TGTGCCAGCAGCCCGGCCGGGCCCTACGAGCAGTACTTC

J gene: TRBJ2-1
V gene: TRBV7-2
clone size: few
D gene: TRBD2
CDR3 length: 15
CDR3 protein: CASRLTPGTINEQFF
CDR3 DNA: TGTGCCAGCAGACTCACTCCCGGGACTATCAATGAGCAGTTCTTC

J gene: TRBJ2-5
V gene: TRBV12-3/TRBV12-4
clone size: many
D gene: TRBD1
CDR3 length: 14
CDR3 protein: CASSPQTGEETQYF
CDR3 DNA: TGTGCCAGCAGTCCTCAGACAGGGGAAGAGACCCAGTACTTC